What follows are 15 T cell receptor beta chains derived from one specimen sequenced in a study of T cells after yellow fever vaccination. In TCRdb, the 5' RACE reads were re-called with MiXCR into one record per CDR3 protein. Among 500,000 to 650,000 distinct CDR3 sequences listed, roughly 17% were seen once. The sequenced sample was PBMCs, obtained 5 to 6 days after the first yellow fever vaccination. The receptors were sampled from a man aged 18 to 29 who received the YFV17D yellow fever vaccine.

This clonotype came up many times. The rearrangement links TRBV2 to TRBJ1-6, with D unresolved. V was trimmed by 6 bases and J by 6 bases, leaving 6 bases between them. The length of the CDR3 is 12 residues. CDR1 and CDR2 from the germline V gene are SNHLY and FYNNEI. The CDR3 region is CASRPFNSPLHF. The CDR3 DNA reads TGTGCCAGCAGACCCTTTAATTCACCCCTCCACTTT.

This clonotype was detected many times. The chain joins TRBV12-3 or TRBV12-4 to TRBJ2-2, with 10 bases aligning to TRBD1. Trimming removed 3 bases from V and 4 bases from J; junction bases left unmatched: 2. The CDR3 extends over 15 amino acids. The CDR3 nucleotides read TGTGCCAGCAGTTTGGGGGACAGGGGCACCGGGGAGCTGTTTTTT. The encoded protein is CASSLGDRGTGELFF.

The chain couples TRBV5-1 to TRBJ2-5, with D uncertain. Trimming removed 0 bases from V and 4 bases from J, with 13 bases in between. Germline-derived CDR1 and CDR2 are SGHRS and YFSETQ. The CDR3 contains 15 residues. The CDR3 bases are TGCGCCAGCAGCTTGGAGGAGCGTACGGGAGAGACCCAGTACTTC. Translating gives CASSLEERTGETQYF.

This clonotype turned up a few times. This chain connects TRBV7-2 to TRBJ2-3, with 9 bases fitting TRBD2. This CDR3 spans 15 amino acids. Germline V CDR1 and CDR2: SGHTA, FQGNSA. V was pared by 2 bases and J by 6 bases, with 6 bases of the junction left unmatched. CDR3 bases: TGTGCCAGCAGCTTATTCCTAGCGGGGATGGATACGCAGTATTTT. It codes for CASSLFLAGMDTQYF. The full variable domain, with the rest looked up from reference TRBV7-2 and TRBJ2-3, is GAGVSQSPSNKVTEKGKDVELRCDPISGHTALYWYRQSLGQGLEFLIYFQGNSAPDKSGLPSDRFSAERTGGSVSTLTIQRTQQEDSAVYLCASSLFLAGMDTQYFGPGTRLTVL.

This clonotype was detected only a few times. The chain uses TRBV29-1 and TRBJ1-1; D is ambiguous. Germline CDR1 and CDR2: SQVTM and ANQGSEA. V dropped 6 bases and J dropped 5 bases, with 16 bases sitting between them. CDR3 length: 13 residues. The CDR3 protein is CSVEIILGTEAFF. CDR3 nucleotide sequence: TGCAGCGTAGAAATAATCCTGGGGACTGAAGCTTTCTTT. Full variable domain (remainder filled in from reference TRBV29-1 and TRBJ1-1): SAVISQKPSRDICQRGTSLTIQCQVDSQVTMMFWYRQQPGQSLTLIATANQGSEATYESGFVIDKFPISRPNLTFSTLTVSNMSPEDSSIYLCSVEIILGTEAFFGQGTRLTVV.

In this sample, this clonotype turned up many times. CDR3 in DNA: TGTGCCAGCAGCTTAAAGCAGGGGGGGACTGAAGCTTTCTTT. Protein sequence: CASSLKQGGTEAFF. The V gene is TRBV7-9, the J gene TRBJ1-1; 7 bases are shared with TRBD1. CDR1 and CDR2 (germline): SEHNR, FQNEAQ (reference sequence). CDR3 size: 14 residues. V gave up 2 bases and J gave up 5 bases; unmatched junction bases: 5.

The rearrangement uses TRBV6-1 and TRBJ1-2, with D unclear. The CDR3 loop spans 13 amino acids. Deletions cut 7 bases from V and 2 bases from J, with 11 bases between. Germline assignment: CDR1 MNHNS and CDR2 SASEGT. CDR3: CASTSAENYGYTF. The CDR3 nucleotides read TGTGCCAGCACGTCCGCAGAGAACTATGGCTACACCTTC.

The J gene is TRBJ2-7, the V gene TRBV27; no firm D call. CDR3 size: 13 residues. Germline V gene lookup returns CDR1 MNHEY and CDR2 SMNVEV (reference sequence). V was cut by 2 bases and J by 4 bases, with 9 bases left in between. In DNA form, the CDR3 reads TGTGCCAGCAGTTTAAGGCAGAGTTACGAGCAGTACTTC. Encoded protein: CASSLRQSYEQYF.

This chain joins TRBV30 and TRBJ2-7; 8 bases are shared with TRBD1. This CDR3 comprises 13 residues. Germline V gives CDR1 GTSNPN, CDR2 SVGIG (reference sequence). V trimming: 5 bases; J trimming: 2 bases; junction bases outside the gene matches: 5. The CDR3 nucleotides read TGTGCCTGGTGGCCAGGGGGCGCCTACGAGCAGTACTTC. Translating gives CAWWPGGAYEQYF.

The chain couples TRBV28 to TRBJ2-4; 9 bases map to TRBD1. The ends lost 6 bases at V and 4 bases at J; junction bases unmatched: 4. The CDR3 sequence is 14 residues long. Per germline, CDR1 MDHEN and CDR2 SYDVKM. This CDR3 is CASRDRGVKNIQYF. In DNA form, the CDR3 reads TGTGCCAGCAGAGACAGGGGGGTTAAAAACATTCAGTACTTC.

The rearrangement uses TRBV7-8 and TRBJ1-5, with TRBD1 as a possible D gene (5 bases). V lost 5 bases and J 3 bases, leaving 11 bases between the germline ends. This CDR3 region has 14 residues. Germline CDR1 and CDR2: SGHVS and FQNEAQ. The CDR3 loop reads CASSLWGDNQPQHF. CDR3 DNA sequence: TGTGCCAGCAGCCTGTGGGGGGACAATCAGCCCCAGCATTTT.

The chain combines TRBV5-4 with TRBJ2-1, with a tentative D call TRBD1 (5 bases). Germline values: CDR1 SGHNT, CDR2 YYREEE (reference sequence). This CDR3 is built from 16 residues. V lost 2 bases to trimming and J lost 2 bases, with 14 bases between them. CDR3 residues: CASSLPSGLAYNEQFF. The CDR3 DNA is TGTGCCAGCAGCTTACCTTCAGGGCTCGCCTACAATGAGCAGTTCTTC.

Ten or more counts support this clonotype. The chain couples TRBV4-2 to TRBJ2-5; D possibly matches TRBD1 or TRBD2 (6 bases each). V was clipped by 7 bases and J by 2 bases, with 14 bases between them. This CDR3 region has 14 residues. Germline V lookup: CDR1 LGHNA, CDR2 YNFKEQ. For the CDR3, the DNA is TGTGCCAGCACGGTCAGGAGGGGGCAAGAGACCCAGTACTTC. Translated, it gives CASTVRRGQETQYF.

The rearrangement links TRBV15 to TRBJ2-7; D is ambiguous. Trimming pared 0 bases from V and 2 bases from J, leaving 8 bases between. Germline V CDR1 and CDR2: LNHNV, YYDKDF (reference sequence). The CDR3 has 14 amino acids. Here the CDR3 reads CATSRDAGPYEQYV. DNA of the CDR3: TGTGCCACCAGCAGAGATGCAGGTCCCTACGAGCAGTACGTC.

The chain employs TRBV6-5 and TRBJ1-2, with a tentative D call TRBD1 (5 bases). CDR1 MNHEY and CDR2 SVGAGI come from the germline V gene. CDR3 length equals 15 residues. V gave up 2 bases and J gave up 0 bases, with 10 bases separating them. CDR3 sequence: CASSYIQGPNYGYTF. CDR3 DNA: TGTGCCAGCAGTTACATCCAGGGCCCTAACTATGGCTACACCTTC.